This TCR beta chain was captured by sequencing in a study of molecular identifiers for immune sequencing clone quantification. Overall study findings and caveats: For effector cells, clones above 20 RNA copies held over 97% of molecules; for naive cells, under 1%.

Points on this clonotype: What it binds is unknown.

The CDR3 runs to 13 residues. Deletions cut 6 bases from V and 1 base from J, with 7 bases between. Germline V lookup: CDR1 LNHDA, CDR2 SQIVND (reference sequence). TCRdb itself ran the PCR reads through MiXCR, one entry per CDR3 protein. The profile shows 75,000 to 100,000 distinct CDR3 sequences, 19% of them singletons. Naive CD8 T cells were sorted, and the gate applied was CD8+CD4-CCR7+CD45RA+. The receptor comes from a human donor in good health. Some libraries in this study had Jurkat cell RNA spiked in. The rearrangement links TRBV19 to TRBJ2-1, with a possible D match to TRBD1 (6 bases). Sequenced: naive CD8+ T cells from blood, with Jurkat cell RNA spiked in. Subset meaning: FACS-sorted CD8+CD4-CCR7+CD45RA+ naive T cells. This chain's CDR3 is CASRDSSYNEQFF. The CDR3 nucleotides read TGTGCCAGTAGGGACAGTTCCTACAATGAGCAGTTCTTC.